This note documents a single T cell receptor beta chain sequence. With 60 Vbeta and 13 Jbeta primers, the PCR was carried out. Repertoires were generated with immunoSEQ multiplex PCR, while TCRdb's copy carries only in-frame clones and drops some. Of fewer than 200,000 clones detected, roughly 77% appear once; the ten largest clones hold less than 5%. These data come from a study of cytomegalovirus exposure and HLA in healthy donors. Looking at the study overall: Earlier sequencing of some 190 million T cells yielded 120 million or so unique TCR beta sequences.

This CDR3 has 13 amino acids. The germline CDR1 and CDR2 sequences are GTSNPN and SVGIG (reference sequence). V lost 3 bases to trimming and J lost 4 bases, with 9 bases between them. At collection, donors were nominally healthy, but unrecorded immune exposures were probable. Source material: PBMCs. The receptor was derived from a male donor in good health and CMV-seronegative. This chain uses TRBV30 with TRBJ2-2; no reliable D call. The CDR3 loop is CAWRISSTGELFF. The CDR3 DNA follows: TGTGCCTGGAGGATATCCAGCACCGGGGAGCTGTTTTTT.